The present TCR beta chain was sequenced within a study of T-cell reconstitution after alpha-beta-depleted transplantation in children. This clonotype was recorded many times. A TCRbeta library incorporating unique molecular identifiers was prepared. TCRdb used MiXCR to reprocess the PCR reads, holding one entry per CDR3 protein. The sample lists 450,000 to 500,000 distinct CDR3 sequences, about an eighth occurring once. V was shortened by 6 bases and J by 7 bases, with 9 bases between the two germline ends. CDR3 length equals 12 residues. From germline, CDR1 is MNHEY and CDR2 SVGAGI. V and J are TRBV6-5 and TRBJ2-2, with D perhaps matching TRBD1 (5 bases). Material: PBMCs from the stem cell graft donor, obtained from the stem cell graft. This clonotype originated in a human donor who donated a stem cell graft to a child with combined immunodeficiency. The CDR3 DNA reads TGTGCCAGCAGCCGAACAGGCGGGGAGCTGTTTTTT. Translated: CASSRTGGELFF.